This T cell receptor beta chain was sequenced for a study of cytotoxic CD8 clonotypes in ibrutinib-treated CLL. Turning to the study itself: After a median of about 70 months, roughly 15 patients stayed remitted and some 12 progressed; responses had been partial in some 24 and complete in 2.

Measured with immunoSEQ multiplex PCR; TCRdb has only the in-frame clones, and not every one. The sample shows 160,000 or so clones, about four fifths of them seen only once. The TCR beta libraries used about 2 micrograms of genomic DNA that came from cryopreserved PBMCs. The CDR3 loop spans 15 amino acids. J is TRBJ2-4 and V is TRBV21-1; TRBD1 is the table's D call, not checked against the DNA. TRBV21-1 is annotated as a pseudogene. The sequencing used PBMCs, collected after 12 months of ibrutinib treatment. The sequence was obtained from a human donor with chronic lymphocytic leukemia. DNA of the CDR3: TGTGCCAGCAGCAAAGAGACAGCCTACAAAAACATTCAGTACTTC. It yields the protein CASSKETAYKNIQYF.